The 5 T cell receptor beta chains presented below share a single source sample, sequenced in a study of cytomegalovirus exposure and HLA in healthy donors. The PCR contained 60 Vbeta and 13 Jbeta primers. Using immunoSEQ multiplex PCR, the repertoire was profiled, and TCRdb retains in-frame clones only, with some absent. Of about 190,000 clones listed, roughly 76% are singletons. The sample comprised PBMCs. The receptor set was obtained from a man aged 35 to 55 in good health and CMV-seropositive.

The chain employs TRBV7-2 and TRBJ2-5; 8 nucleotides align to TRBD2. The germline V gene encodes CDR1 SGHTA and CDR2 FQGNSA. Losses at the gene ends were 8 bases for V and 3 bases for J; bases not matched to a gene: 5. The CDR3 is 13 amino acids. The CDR3 nucleotides read TGTGCCAGCTGTCGTAGCGGGAAAGAGACCCAGTACTTC. Amino acids: CASCRSGKETQYF.

The V and J genes are TRBV7-8 and TRBJ1-5, with 9 bases identical to TRBD1. V lost 5 bases to trimming and J lost 2 bases; unmatched junction nucleotides: 10. From germline, CDR1 is SGHVS and CDR2 FQNEAQ. This CDR3 is 17 amino acids long. The CDR3 protein is CASSIRDREVRNQPQHF. The CDR3 DNA sequence: TGTGCCAGCAGCATACGGGACAGGGAAGTACGCAATCAGCCCCAGCATTTT.

This clone was recorded a few times. The chain couples TRBV4-1 to TRBJ2-7, with a tentative D call TRBD2 (5 bases). The CDR3 totals 15 residues. Trimming took 0 bases from V and 3 from J, leaving 12 bases between them. Per the germline V gene, CDR1 is MGHRA and CDR2 is YSYEKL. This chain's CDR3 is CASSQENGEYYEQYF. The CDR3 region has the DNA TGCGCCAGCAGCCAAGAGAACGGGGAGTACTACGAGCAGTACTTC.

V and J are TRBV2 and TRBJ2-2, with TRBD1 identical over 8 bases. CDR1 and CDR2 (germline): SNHLY, FYNNEI. V lost 6 bases, J lost 8 bases, and 2 bases stayed unmatched. This CDR3 has 12 amino acids. CDR3 residues: CASSWTGGELFF. Written as DNA, the CDR3 is TGTGCCAGCAGCTGGACAGGGGGGGAGCTGTTTTTT. Full variable domain (missing parts from reference TRBV2 and TRBJ2-2): EPEVTQTPSHQVTQMGQEVILRCVPISNHLYFYWYRQILGQKVEFLVSFYNNEISEKSEIFDDQFSVERPDGSNFTLKIRSTKLEDSAMYFCASSWTGGELFFGEGSRLTVL.

The rearrangement uses TRBV5-1 and TRBJ1-1; the match to TRBD1 covers 9 bases. The CDR3 is 17 amino acids. Losses at the gene ends were 0 bases for V and 0 bases for J; bases not matched to a gene: 6. Germline V gene sequence: CDR1 SGHRS, CDR2 YFSETQ. CDR3 residues: CASSLADRGLMNTEAFF. For the CDR3, the DNA is TGCGCCAGCAGCTTGGCGGACAGGGGACTTATGAACACTGAAGCTTTCTTT.